Reported below is one T cell receptor (beta chain). Its antigen is not known. V gave up 2 bases and J gave up 6 bases; unmatched junction bases: 10. The CDR3 is made up of 16 amino acids. From germline, CDR1 is LNHDA and CDR2 SQIVND (reference sequence). It was about 190 ng DNA, tens of thousands of T cell genomes, that sorted-subset replicate PCRs used. Sequenced by immunoSEQ multiplex PCR; TCRdb stores in-frame clones only, minus some. The sample yields some 1.4 million clones, 95% to 97% seen once. This specimen belongs to a study of shared clonotypes between healthy human individuals. Study at large: Used for every donor were three CD4 naive, three CD4 memory, two CD8 naive and one CD8 memory plate.

Study-level findings and limits: Though the depth was large, rarefaction showed that sorted-subset sequencing was incomplete. Measured sharing among donors was expected to vary with sequencing depth.

The V call is TRBV19, the J call TRBJ1-5, with 7 positions matching TRBD1. The TCR was taken from a man aged 25 to 45 in good health. Material for sequencing was naive CD4+ T cells sorted from blood. The subset: CD45RA+ positively selected. The CDR3 region has the DNA TGTGCCAGTAGTATAAGGGCGTCAGACAGGGCTCAGCCCCAGCATTTT. It specifies CASSIRASDRAQPQHF.